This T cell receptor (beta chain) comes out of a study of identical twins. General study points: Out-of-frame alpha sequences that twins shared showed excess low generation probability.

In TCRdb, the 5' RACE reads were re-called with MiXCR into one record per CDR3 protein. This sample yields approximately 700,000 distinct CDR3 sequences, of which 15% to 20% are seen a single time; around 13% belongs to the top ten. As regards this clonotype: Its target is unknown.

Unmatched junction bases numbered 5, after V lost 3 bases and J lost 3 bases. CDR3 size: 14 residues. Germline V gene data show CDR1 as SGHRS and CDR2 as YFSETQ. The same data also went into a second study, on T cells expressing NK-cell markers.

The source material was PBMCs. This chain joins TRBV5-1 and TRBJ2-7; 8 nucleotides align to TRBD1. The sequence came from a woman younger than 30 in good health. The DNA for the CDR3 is TGCGCCAGCAGCTATGGACAGGGAGACTACGAGCAGTACTTC. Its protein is CASSYGQGDYEQYF. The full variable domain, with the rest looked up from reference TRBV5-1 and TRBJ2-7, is KAGVTQTPRYLIKTRGQQVTLSCSPISGHRSVSWYQQTPGQGLQFLFEYFSETQRNKGNFPGRFSGRQFSNSRSEMNVSTLELGDSALYLCASSYGQGDYEQYFGPGTRLTVT.